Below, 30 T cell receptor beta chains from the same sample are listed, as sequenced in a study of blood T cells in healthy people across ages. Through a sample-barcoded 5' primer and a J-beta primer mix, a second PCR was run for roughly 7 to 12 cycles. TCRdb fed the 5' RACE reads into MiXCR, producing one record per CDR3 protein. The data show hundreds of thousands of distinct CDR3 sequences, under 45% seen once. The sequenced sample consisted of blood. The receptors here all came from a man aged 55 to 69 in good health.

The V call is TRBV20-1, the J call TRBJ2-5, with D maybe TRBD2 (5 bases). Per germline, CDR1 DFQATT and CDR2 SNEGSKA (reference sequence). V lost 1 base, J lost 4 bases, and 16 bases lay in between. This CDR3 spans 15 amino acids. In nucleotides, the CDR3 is TGCAGTGCTAGAGCACATAGAGGGATACGAGAGACCCAGTACTTC. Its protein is CSARAHRGIRETQYF.

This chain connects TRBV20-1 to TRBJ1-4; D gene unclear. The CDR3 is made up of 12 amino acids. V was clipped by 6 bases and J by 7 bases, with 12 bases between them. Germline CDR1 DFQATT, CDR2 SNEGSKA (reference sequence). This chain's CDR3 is CSAGSAGEKLFF. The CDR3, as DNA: TGCAGTGCGGGCAGTGCGGGTGAAAAACTGTTTTTT.

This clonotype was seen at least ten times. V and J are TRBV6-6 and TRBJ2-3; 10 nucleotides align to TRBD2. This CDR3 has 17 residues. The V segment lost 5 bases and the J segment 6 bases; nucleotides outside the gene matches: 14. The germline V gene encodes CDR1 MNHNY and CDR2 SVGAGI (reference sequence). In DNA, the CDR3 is TGTGCCAGCAGTGGGGCCGAAGGTAGCGGGGGGTTGGATACGCAGTATTTT. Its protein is CASSGAEGSGGLDTQYF.

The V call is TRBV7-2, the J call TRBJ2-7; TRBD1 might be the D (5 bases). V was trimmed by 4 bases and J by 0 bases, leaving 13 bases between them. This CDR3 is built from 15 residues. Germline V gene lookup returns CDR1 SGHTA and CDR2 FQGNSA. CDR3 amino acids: CASSSTVTSSYEQYF. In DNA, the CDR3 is TGTGCCAGCAGCTCGACAGTAACAAGCTCCTACGAGCAGTACTTC.

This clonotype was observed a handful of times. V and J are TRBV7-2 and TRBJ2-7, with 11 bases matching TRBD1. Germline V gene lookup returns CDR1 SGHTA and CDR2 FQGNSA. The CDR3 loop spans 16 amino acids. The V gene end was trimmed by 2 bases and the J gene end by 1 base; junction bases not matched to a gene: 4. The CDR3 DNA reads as TGTGCCAGCAGCTTAAGAGGGACAGGGGGGTCCTACGAGCAGTACTTC. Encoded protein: CASSLRGTGGSYEQYF.

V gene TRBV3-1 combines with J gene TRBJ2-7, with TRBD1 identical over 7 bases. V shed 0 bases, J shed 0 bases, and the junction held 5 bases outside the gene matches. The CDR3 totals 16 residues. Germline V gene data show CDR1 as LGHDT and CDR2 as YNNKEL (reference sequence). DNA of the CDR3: TGTGCCAGCAGCCAAGATCGTCACAGGGGCTCCTACGAGCAGTACTTC. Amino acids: CASSQDRHRGSYEQYF.

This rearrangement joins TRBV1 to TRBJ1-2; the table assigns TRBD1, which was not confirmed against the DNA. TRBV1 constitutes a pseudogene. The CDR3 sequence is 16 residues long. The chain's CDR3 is CTSSQDLGGARGGYTF. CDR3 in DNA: TGCACCAGCAGCCAAGATCTTGGAGGGGCGCGAGGTGGCTACACCTTC.

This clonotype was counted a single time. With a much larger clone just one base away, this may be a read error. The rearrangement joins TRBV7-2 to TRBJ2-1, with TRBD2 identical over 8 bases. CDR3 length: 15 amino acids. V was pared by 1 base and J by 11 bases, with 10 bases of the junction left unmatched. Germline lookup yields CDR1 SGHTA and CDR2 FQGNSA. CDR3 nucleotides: TGTGCCAGCAGCTTAGACGGGGGGGCAAGAAATAAGCAGTTCTTC. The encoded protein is CASSLDGGARNKQFF. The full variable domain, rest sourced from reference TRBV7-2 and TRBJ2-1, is GAGVSQSPSNKVTEKGKDVELRCDPISGHTALYWYRQSLGQGLEFLIYFQGNSAPDKSGLPSDRFSAERTGGSVSTLTIQRTQQEDSAVYLCASSLDGGARNKQFFGPGTRLTVL.

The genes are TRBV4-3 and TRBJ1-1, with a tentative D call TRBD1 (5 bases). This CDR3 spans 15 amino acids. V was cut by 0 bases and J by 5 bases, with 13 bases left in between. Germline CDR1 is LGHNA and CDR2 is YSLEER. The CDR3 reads CASSQDPGRRTEAFF. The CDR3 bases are TGCGCCAGCAGCCAAGATCCAGGGAGGCGGACTGAAGCTTTCTTT.

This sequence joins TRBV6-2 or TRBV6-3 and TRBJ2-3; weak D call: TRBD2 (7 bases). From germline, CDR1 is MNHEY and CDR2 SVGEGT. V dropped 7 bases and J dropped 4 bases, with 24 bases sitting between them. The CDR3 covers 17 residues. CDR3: CASNSPLGGGEADTQYF. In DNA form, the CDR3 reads TGTGCCAGCAACTCCCCCTTAGGGGGGGGGGAGGCAGATACGCAGTATTTT.

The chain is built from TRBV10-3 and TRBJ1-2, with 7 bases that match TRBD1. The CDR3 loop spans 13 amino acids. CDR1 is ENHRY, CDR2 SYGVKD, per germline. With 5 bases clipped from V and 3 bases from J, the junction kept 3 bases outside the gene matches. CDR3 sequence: CAISPGTDYGYTF. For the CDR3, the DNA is TGTGCCATCAGTCCCGGGACAGACTATGGCTACACCTTC.

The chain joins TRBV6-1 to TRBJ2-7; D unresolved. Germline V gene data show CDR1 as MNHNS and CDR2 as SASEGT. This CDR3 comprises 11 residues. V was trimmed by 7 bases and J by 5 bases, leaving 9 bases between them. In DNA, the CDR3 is TGTGCCAGCATCCTTGGGAACGAGCAGTACTTC. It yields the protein CASILGNEQYF.

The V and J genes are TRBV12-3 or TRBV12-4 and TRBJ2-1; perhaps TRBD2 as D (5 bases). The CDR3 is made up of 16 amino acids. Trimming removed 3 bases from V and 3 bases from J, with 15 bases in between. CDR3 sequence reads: CASSFRASGLYNEQFF. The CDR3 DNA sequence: TGTGCCAGCAGTTTTCGAGCTAGTGGACTCTACAATGAGCAGTTCTTC.

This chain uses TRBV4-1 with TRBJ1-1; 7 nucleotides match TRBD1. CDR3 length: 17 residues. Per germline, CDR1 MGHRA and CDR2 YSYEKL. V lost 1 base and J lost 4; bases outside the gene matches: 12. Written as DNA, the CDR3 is TGCGCCAGCAGCCAAGCAGGCAGGGCAGGGGGTTTCACTGAAGCTTTCTTT. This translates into CASSQAGRAGGFTEAFF.

CDR3 in amino acids: CSAMSRDRFETQYF. CDR3 nucleotide sequence: TGCAGTGCTATGTCCCGGGACAGGTTTGAGACCCAGTACTTC. V is TRBV20-1 and J is TRBJ2-7, with 8 bases lining up with TRBD1. The J call may be faulty, since TRBJ2-5 better matches the DNA end. Germline V gene data show CDR1 as DFQATT and CDR2 as SNEGSKA (reference sequence). The CDR3 length is 14 residues.

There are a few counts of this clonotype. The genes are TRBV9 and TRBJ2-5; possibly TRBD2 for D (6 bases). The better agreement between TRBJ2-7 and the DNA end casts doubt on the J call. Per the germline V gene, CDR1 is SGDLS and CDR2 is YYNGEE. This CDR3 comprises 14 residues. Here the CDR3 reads CASSAGGPQDEQYF. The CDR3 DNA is TGTGCCAGCAGCGCTGGAGGGCCCCAGGACGAGCAGTACTTC.

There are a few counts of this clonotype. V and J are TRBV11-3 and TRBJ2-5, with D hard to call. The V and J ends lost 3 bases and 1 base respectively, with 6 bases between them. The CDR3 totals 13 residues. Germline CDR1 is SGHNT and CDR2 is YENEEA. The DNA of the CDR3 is TGTGCCAGCAGCTTCCCATCCCAAGAGACCCAGTACTTC. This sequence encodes CASSFPSQETQYF.

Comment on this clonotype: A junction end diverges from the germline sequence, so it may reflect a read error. The chain's CDR3 is CASSYSGSQPQHF. The CDR3 nucleotides read TGTGCCAGCAGTTACTCGGGATCCCAGCCTCAGCATTTT. The chain employs TRBV6-2 or TRBV6-3 and TRBJ1-5; D is ambiguous. The CDR3 consists of 13 residues. Germline V gene data show CDR1 as MNHEY and CDR2 as SVGEGT.

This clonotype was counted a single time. CDR3 in DNA: TGTGCCAGCAGCCACCGGGACAGGAATAGGGAAAAACTGTTTTTT. Its protein product is CASSHRDRNREKLFF. V gene TRBV16 combines with J gene TRBJ1-4; 8 bases agree with TRBD1. Germline CDR1 and CDR2: KGHSY and FQNENV. The CDR3 covers 15 residues. Trimming took 3 bases from V and 8 from J; bases not matched to a gene: 8.

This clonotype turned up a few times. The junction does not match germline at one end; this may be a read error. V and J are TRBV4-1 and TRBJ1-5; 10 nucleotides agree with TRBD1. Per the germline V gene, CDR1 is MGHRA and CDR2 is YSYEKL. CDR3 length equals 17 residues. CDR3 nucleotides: TGCGCCAGCAGCCAAGACGGGACAGGGGAATCCTATCAGCCCCCGCATTTT. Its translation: CASSQDGTGESYQPPHF.

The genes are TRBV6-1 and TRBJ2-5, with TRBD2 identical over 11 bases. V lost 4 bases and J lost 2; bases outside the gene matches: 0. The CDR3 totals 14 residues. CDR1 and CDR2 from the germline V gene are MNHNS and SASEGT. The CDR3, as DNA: TGTGCCAGCAGTGGACTAGCGGGGCAAGAGACCCAGTACTTC. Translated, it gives CASSGLAGQETQYF.

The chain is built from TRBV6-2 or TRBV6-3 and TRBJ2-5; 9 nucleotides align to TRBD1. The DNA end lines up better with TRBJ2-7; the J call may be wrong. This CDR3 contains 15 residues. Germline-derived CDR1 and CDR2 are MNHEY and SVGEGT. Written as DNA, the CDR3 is TGTGCCAGCAGCTGGCCGGGACAGGGTTCTTCCGAGCAGTACTTC. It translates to CASSWPGQGSSEQYF.

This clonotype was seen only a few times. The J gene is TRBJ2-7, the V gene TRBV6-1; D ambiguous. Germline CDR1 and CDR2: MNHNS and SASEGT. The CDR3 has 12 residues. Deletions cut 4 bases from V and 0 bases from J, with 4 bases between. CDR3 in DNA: TGTGCCAGCAGTGTCACCTCCTACGAGCAGTACTTC. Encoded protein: CASSVTSYEQYF.

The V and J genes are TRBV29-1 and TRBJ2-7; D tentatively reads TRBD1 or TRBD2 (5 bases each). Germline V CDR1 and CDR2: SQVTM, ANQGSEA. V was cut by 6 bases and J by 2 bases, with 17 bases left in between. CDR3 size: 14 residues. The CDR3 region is CSVGPGLQTYEQYF. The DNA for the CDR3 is TGCAGCGTGGGACCGGGATTGCAAACCTACGAGCAGTACTTC.

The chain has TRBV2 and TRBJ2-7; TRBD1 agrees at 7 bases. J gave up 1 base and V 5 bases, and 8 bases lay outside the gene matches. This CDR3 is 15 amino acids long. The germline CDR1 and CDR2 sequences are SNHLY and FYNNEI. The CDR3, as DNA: TGTGCCAGCAGTCCCCGACAGGGTCTATCCTACGAGCAGTACTTC. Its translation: CASSPRQGLSYEQYF. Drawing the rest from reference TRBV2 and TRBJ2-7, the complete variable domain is EPEVTQTPSHQVTQMGQEVILRCVPISNHLYFYWYRQILGQKVEFLVSFYNNEISEKSEIFDDQFSVERPDGSNFTLKIRSTKLEDSAMYFCASSPRQGLSYEQYFGPGTRLTVT.

CDR3 DNA sequence: TGCAGTGCTAGGAATCTTGCCCCCGGGGGACAGGAGGATAATTCACCCCTCCACTTT. It yields the protein CSARNLAPGGQEDNSPLHF. The gene calls are TRBV20-1 and TRBJ1-6, with TRBD1 identical over 8 bases. The CDR3 totals 19 residues. V lost 3 bases, J lost 5 bases, and 18 bases stayed unmatched. CDR1 is DFQATT, CDR2 SNEGSKA, per germline (reference sequence).

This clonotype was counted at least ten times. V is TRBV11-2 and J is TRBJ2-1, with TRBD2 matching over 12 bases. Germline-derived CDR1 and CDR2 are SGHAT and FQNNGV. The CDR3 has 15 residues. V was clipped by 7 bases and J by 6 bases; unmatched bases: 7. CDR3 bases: TGTGCCAGCACCCCAGGGACTAGCGGGCTCAATGAGCAGTTCTTC. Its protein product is CASTPGTSGLNEQFF.

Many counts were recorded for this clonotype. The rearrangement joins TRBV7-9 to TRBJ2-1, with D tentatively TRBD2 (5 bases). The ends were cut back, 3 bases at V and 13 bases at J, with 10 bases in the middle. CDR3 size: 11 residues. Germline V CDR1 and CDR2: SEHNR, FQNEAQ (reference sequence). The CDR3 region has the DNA TGTGCCAGCAGCTTTCAAGCGGCCCAGTTCTTC. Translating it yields CASSFQAAQFF.

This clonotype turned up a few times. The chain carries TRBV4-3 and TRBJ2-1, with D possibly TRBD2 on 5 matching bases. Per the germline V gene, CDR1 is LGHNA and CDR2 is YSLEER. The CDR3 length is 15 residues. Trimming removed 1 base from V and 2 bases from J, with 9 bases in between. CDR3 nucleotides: TGCGCCAGCAGCCAAGCCCCCGGGACCTACAATGAGCAGTTCTTC. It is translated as CASSQAPGTYNEQFF.

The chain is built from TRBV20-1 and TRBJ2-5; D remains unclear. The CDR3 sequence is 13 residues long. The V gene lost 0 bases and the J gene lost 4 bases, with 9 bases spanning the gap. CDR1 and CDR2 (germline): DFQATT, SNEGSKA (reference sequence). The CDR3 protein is CSAREGVRETQYF. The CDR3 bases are TGCAGTGCTAGAGAGGGTGTGAGAGAGACCCAGTACTTC.